The 11 T cell receptor beta chains reported below all come from one sample, sequenced in a study of early T cells in non-severe SARS-CoV-2 infection. Each CDR3 protein gets one entry after TCRdb re-called the 5' RACE reads with MiXCR. The table lists roughly 60,000 distinct CDR3 sequences, around 6.6% of them singletons. The sample consisted of whole blood, taken at baseline. All receptors derive from an adult who was a healthcare worker with PCR-confirmed SARS-CoV-2 infection or an uninfected control (not recorded which).

This clonotype was picked up many times. The chain has TRBV7-2 and TRBJ1-2, with TRBD1 matching over 9 bases. This CDR3 spans 16 amino acids. Germline assignment: CDR1 SGHTA and CDR2 FQGNSA. J gave up 4 bases and V 3 bases, and 9 bases lay outside the gene matches. The CDR3 region is CASSFYRDRDIYGYTF. In nucleotides, the CDR3 is TGTGCCAGCAGCTTCTACCGGGACAGGGATATCTATGGCTACACCTTC. The full variable domain, rest sourced from reference TRBV7-2 and TRBJ1-2, is GAGVSQSPSNKVTEKGKDVELRCDPISGHTALYWYRQSLGQGLEFLIYFQGNSAPDKSGLPSDRFSAERTGGSVSTLTIQRTQQEDSAVYLCASSFYRDRDIYGYTFGSGTRLTVV.

The chain links TRBV28 to TRBJ1-1, with a tentative D call TRBD1 (5 bases). Germline V gene lookup returns CDR1 MDHEN and CDR2 SYDVKM. V lost 2 bases and J lost 6, with 10 bases in between. The length of the CDR3 is 13 residues. CDR3 sequence (DNA): TGTGCCAGCAGTTTACCAGGGATCGCTGAAGCTTTCTTT. Translating gives CASSLPGIAEAFF.

This clonotype has a count of ten or more. The chain joins TRBV4-3 to TRBJ1-1; D might be TRBD1 (5 bases). The V end lost 3 bases, the J end lost 0 bases, and 14 bases lay between the germline ends. CDR3 size: 16 residues. Per germline, CDR1 LGHNA and CDR2 YSLEER. DNA of the CDR3: TGCGCCAGCAGCCATCTATATGAGGGGATGAACACTGAAGCTTTCTTT. Residues: CASSHLYEGMNTEAFF.

This clonotype has only a few counts. J is TRBJ1-1 and V is TRBV7-9; D perhaps matches TRBD1 (6 bases). CDR1 is SEHNR, CDR2 FQNEAQ, per germline (reference sequence). This CDR3 has 13 amino acids. The ends were cut back, 3 bases at V and 5 bases at J, with 10 bases in the middle. This CDR3 reads CASSLGDRTEAFF. The CDR3 DNA follows: TGTGCCAGCAGCTTGGGAGACAGGACTGAAGCTTTCTTT.

This clonotype was counted at least ten times. The chain recombines TRBV7-7 with TRBJ2-5; 10 bases agree with TRBD1. This CDR3 spans 15 amino acids. Germline V gives CDR1 SSHAT, CDR2 FNYEAQ (reference sequence). V shed 5 bases and J 0 bases; nucleotides not matched to a gene: 3. In DNA form, the CDR3 reads TGTGCCAGCAGCCGGGGACAGGGGAACCAAGAGACCCAGTACTTC. Its protein is CASSRGQGNQETQYF.

This clonotype was counted many times. The J gene is TRBJ2-7, the V gene TRBV6-5, with TRBD1 matching over 7 bases. V lost 0 bases and J lost 1; bases outside the gene matches: 6. The CDR3 is made up of 16 amino acids. The germline CDR1 and CDR2 sequences are MNHEY and SVGAGI. CDR3 DNA: TGTGCCAGCAGTTACTCGACGAGGGACAGTTCCTACGAGCAGTACTTC. Translated, it gives CASSYSTRDSSYEQYF.

This clonotype has ten or more counts. The V and J genes are TRBV18 and TRBJ2-2; D unclear. Trimming removed 1 base from V and 4 bases from J, with 13 bases in between. The CDR3 is made up of 16 amino acids. The V gene's germline CDR1 is KGHSH and CDR2 LQKENI. CDR3 sequence reads: CASSPQAPPSTGELFF. The CDR3 DNA follows: TGTGCCAGCTCACCACAGGCCCCCCCGAGCACCGGGGAGCTGTTTTTT.

This clonotype was seen more than once but under ten times. This sequence joins TRBV7-3 and TRBJ2-2; 7 bases match TRBD1. CDR3 length equals 15 residues. Germline-derived CDR1 and CDR2 are SGHTA and FQGTGA. V was pared by 2 bases and J by 4 bases, with 4 bases of the junction left unmatched. CDR3 sequence: CASSLEGAGTGELFF. For the CDR3, the DNA is TGTGCCAGCAGCTTAGAGGGGGCTGGCACCGGGGAGCTGTTTTTT.

This clonotype was counted many times. The chain employs TRBV3-1 and TRBJ2-7, with TRBD1 identical over 10 bases. The length of the CDR3 is 15 residues. Trimming removed 4 bases from V and 5 bases from J; junction bases left unmatched: 8. Per germline, CDR1 LGHDT and CDR2 YNNKEL (reference sequence). CDR3 bases: TGTGCCAGCAGCCCAACGGGACAGGGGAGGAACGAGCAGTACTTC. Amino acid sequence: CASSPTGQGRNEQYF.

This clonotype was recorded many times. In DNA, the CDR3 is TGTGCCAGCAGTTTATCGGGCACCGGGGAGCTGTTTTTT. Residues: CASSLSGTGELFF. V usage is TRBV27 and J usage is TRBJ2-2, with D unresolved. There are 13 residues in the CDR3. Trimming stripped 0 bases from V and 4 bases from J, with 3 bases between. CDR1 is MNHEY, CDR2 SMNVEV, per germline (reference sequence).

The J gene is TRBJ2-3, the V gene TRBV12-3 or TRBV12-4; tentative D call: TRBD2 (5 bases). The CDR3 contains 12 residues. Trimming cost V 6 bases and J 6 bases, with 10 bases left between them. The CDR3 DNA is TGTGCCAGCAGGCCCGCTAGCGATACGCAGTATTTT. Translated: CASRPASDTQYF.